The present entry profiles one TCR beta chain with its context. What it recognizes is unknown. The sample originates from a study of blood T cells in healthy people across ages. Study conclusions and caveats: PBMCs were not sorted, which prevented a conclusive comparison of naive versus antigen-experienced cells.

A second roughly 6 to 12 cycle PCR used barcoded and J-beta primers. TCRdb analysed the 5' RACE reads with MiXCR anew, one entry per CDR3 protein. The table includes 800,000 to 950,000 distinct CDR3 sequences, roughly 28% detected once. Trimming shortened V by 2 bases and J by 0 bases, and 13 bases separated the two germline ends. Germline CDR1 and CDR2: SGHTA and FQGNSA. The CDR3 loop spans 16 amino acids. This sample also belongs to another study, concerning T cells of mothers and their children. From that report: An overlap that was slightly higher, though non-significant, was seen in related mother-child pairs versus unrelated pairs.

This chain connects TRBV7-2 to TRBJ1-1; weak D call: TRBD1 (5 bases). This clonotype originated in a woman in her 40s in good health. The sequenced sample consisted of blood. DNA of the CDR3: TGTGCCAGCAGCTTAAACCCCGGGGCAGTGAACACTGAAGCTTTCTTT. This gives the protein CASSLNPGAVNTEAFF.